This T cell receptor beta chain comes out of a study of blood T cell repertoires in COVID-19 (dated by TCRdb to the early 2020s). Context from the whole study: The collaborator samples originated in the United States, Italy and Spain and spanned the acute and convalescent phases of COVID-19. Deeply sampled blood TCRbeta repertoires from subjects exposed to, actively infected with, or recovered from COVID-19 were included in the dataset. The material from the prospective study consisted of cDNA or gDNA derived from T cells, B-cell-depleted T cells, or PBMCs. Samples came from the ongoing ImmuneRACE study (first 160 participants) plus 1,254 subjects from 6 global collaborators. Nearly every sample came with metadata listing a de-identified subject ID, COVID-19 status, age in years and sex. Where available, HLA class I and class II types were taken from metadata supplied by the sample provider and were not determined by assay-based typing. The repertoires were made available in a free public database intended to serve as a resource for research on the immune response to SARS-CoV-2.

A note on this clone: What antigen it recognizes has not been identified. Nothing much larger sits one base from this clone, and base qualities are not available.

According to the germline V gene, CDR1 reads SGHRS and CDR2 reads YFSETQ. The CDR3, cysteine through phenylalanine, is 16 amino acids long. Left in the record is the CDR3 DNA by itself, 48 bases read in frame from the first base. Trimming at the junction amounts to 0 bases on V and 5 bases on J, and the germline ends lie 17 bases apart. A second Seattle source provided samples from volunteer blood donors who had recovered from COVID-19. Each collaborating institution followed its own protocols to collect whole blood in K2EDTA tubes. For TCRbeta analysis, collaborators shipped samples as frozen whole blood, isolated PBMCs, or DNA extracted from either of those sample types. Study-wide findings and limitations: How much clinical and demographic metadata was included differed by source and by participant, and the metadata was provided uncurated.

TCRbeta CDR3 regions were amplified from genomic DNA using the immunoSEQ Assay, a bias-controlled multiplex PCR. As for the original processing: The number of nucleated cells in each sample was estimated from the amplification of reference gene primers within the assay. To quantify the absolute abundance of each unique TCRbeta CDR3 rearrangement, sequence reads were collapsed and filtered. For each sample, productive Simpson clonality was calculated as the square root of Simpson's diversity index over productive rearrangements. TCRdb carries this immuneACCESS record with in-frame sequences only. Its versions omit some clonotypes, under half of them owing to an unresolved V gene in the studies checked, with the rest unexplained. Clone size and V and J calls were adopted from that table, with D and trimming inferred from the DNA. Within this sample are roughly 260,000 clones, with roughly 90% of them counted one time only. The ten largest clones capture 4% of the sample.

The TCR originated in a man aged 60 to 75 who had recovered from COVID-19. The rearranged segments are TRBV5-1 and TRBJ1-2, and possibly TRBD1, on 5 matching bases. Sequencing used peripheral blood. Read as DNA, the sequence is TGCGCCAGCAGCTTGGCGGGGAGGGGCGACTTATATGGCTACACCTTC. It is translated as CASSLAGRGDLYGYTF.